Each of the 17 T cell receptor beta chains below was sequenced from the same sample in a study of blood T cells in healthy people across ages. A J-beta primer mix and a sample-barcoded 5' primer were used in a second PCR of roughly 7 to 12 cycles. From the 5' RACE reads, TCRdb called clonotypes with MiXCR, one entry per CDR3 protein. Of some 760,000 distinct CDR3 sequences in the sample, approximately 25% were seen once. These data also formed part of another study, on T cells of mothers and their children.

Sequencing input: blood. The source is a boy aged 10-17 years in good health.

The rearrangement links TRBV7-9 to TRBJ2-5; no firm D call. Gene TRBJ2-1 matches the end of the DNA better, so the J call may be wrong. From germline, CDR1 is SEHNR and CDR2 FQNEAQ (reference sequence). The length of the CDR3 is 13 residues. CDR3 loop: CASSLHEDNEQFF. In nucleotides, the CDR3 is TGTGCCAGCAGCCTACACGAAGACAATGAGCAGTTCTTC.

This clonotype came up a few times. The junction and the germline gene differ at one end; a read error may be behind it. The chain is built from TRBV4-1 and TRBJ1-4, with D perhaps matching TRBD1 (5 bases). This CDR3 comprises 13 residues. CDR1 and CDR2 from the germline V gene are MGHRA and YSYEKL. CDR3 protein: CASSQDGASPGSF. CDR3 nucleotide sequence: TGCGCCAGCAGCCAAGATGGGGCGTCTCCAGGGTCTTTT.

Here the CDR3 DNA reads TGTGCCAGTACCACTAGCGCGAACACCGGGGAGCTGTTTTTT. It is translated as CASTTSANTGELFF. The chain joins TRBV19 to TRBJ2-2; 7 bases line up with TRBD2. J was trimmed by 0 bases and V by 7 bases; bases with no gene match: 2. Germline lookup yields CDR1 LNHDA and CDR2 SQIVND (reference sequence). The CDR3 has 14 amino acids.

This chain joins TRBV9 and TRBJ2-5; 11 nucleotides match TRBD2. This CDR3 comprises 17 residues. Trimming removed 0 bases from V and 4 bases from J; junction bases left unmatched: 8. Germline V gene lookup returns CDR1 SGDLS and CDR2 YYNGEE. CDR3 in amino acids: CASSVDIAGGLGETQYF. CDR3 bases: TGTGCCAGCAGCGTAGACATAGCGGGAGGGCTGGGAGAGACCCAGTACTTC. The full variable domain, completed using reference TRBV9 and TRBJ2-5, is DSGVTQTPKHLITATGQRVTLRCSPRSGDLSVYWYQQSLDQGLQFLIQYYNGEERAKGNILERFSAQQFPDLHSELNLSSLELGDSALYFCASSVDIAGGLGETQYFGPGTRLLVL.

On this clonotype itself: One end of the junction fails to match germline, which may point to a read error. The chain has TRBV14 and TRBJ2-1; no clear D. The CDR3 is 13 amino acids. Looked up from germline, CDR1 is SGHDN and CDR2 is FVKESK. The CDR3 DNA follows: TGTGCCAGCAGCCAAAGTTCCTACGATGAGCAGTTCTTC. Its translation is CASSQSSYDEQFF.

The CDR3 DNA follows: TGTGCCAGCAGTTTCCAACAGGGGGGCCAAGAGACCCAGTACTTC. Translated: CASSFQQGGQETQYF. V and J are TRBV28 and TRBJ2-5, with 8 positions matching TRBD1. The V segment lost 3 bases and the J segment 1 base; nucleotides outside the gene matches: 4. The CDR3 totals 15 residues. The V gene's germline CDR1 is MDHEN and CDR2 SYDVKM.

The chain has TRBV7-2 and TRBJ1-2, with D hard to call. Germline V gene lookup returns CDR1 SGHTA and CDR2 FQGNSA. This CDR3 has 18 amino acids. V gave up 5 bases and J gave up 1 base, with 23 bases separating them. The CDR3 region has the DNA TGTGCCAGCAGCCCGACTTCCGTAGGGATAGAGGGTAACTATGGCTACACCTTC. Its protein is CASSPTSVGIEGNYGYTF.

DNA of the CDR3: TGTGCCAGCAGTTTACCTCACCTAGCCGGGACAGGGGATGGCTACACCTTC. This sequence encodes CASSLPHLAGTGDGYTF. V and J are TRBV12-3 or TRBV12-4 and TRBJ1-2, with TRBD1 matching over 10 bases. V lost 2 bases, J lost 6 bases, and 12 bases stayed unmatched. This CDR3 contains 17 residues.

This clonotype was detected only a few times. This rearrangement joins TRBV5-1 to TRBJ2-3; D may be TRBD2 (6 bases). V lost 5 bases, J lost 1 base, and 20 bases lay in between. The germline V gene encodes CDR1 SGHRS and CDR2 YFSETQ. This CDR3 has 17 amino acids. CDR3 DNA sequence: TGCGCCAGCAGACGGTCGGCGGCTCCGGGGGGCACAGATACGCAGTATTTT. Its protein is CASRRSAAPGGTDTQYF.

This clonotype was recorded once. This chain joins TRBV10-3 and TRBJ2-1; TRBD2 agrees at 7 bases. The CDR3 has 16 residues. Germline loops: CDR1 ENHRY, CDR2 SYGVKD. V shed 11 bases and J 5 bases; nucleotides not matched to a gene: 18. This chain's CDR3 is CAPSPASGISHNEQFF. CDR3 nucleotides: TGTGCCCCCAGCCCCGCTAGCGGTATATCACACAATGAGCAGTTCTTC.

The table lists this clonotype with a few counts. V is TRBV28 and J is TRBJ2-1; 9 bases are shared with TRBD1. J lost 8 bases, V lost 4 bases, and 12 bases had no gene match. CDR3 length: 16 residues. CDR1 is MDHEN and CDR2 is SYDVKM in the germline V gene. CDR3 protein: CASSSPGQGMVYEQFF. In DNA form, the CDR3 reads TGTGCCAGCAGTTCCCCGGGACAGGGTATGGTGTATGAGCAGTTCTTC. The full variable domain, rest sourced from reference TRBV28 and TRBJ2-1, is DVKVTQSSRYLVKRTGEKVFLECVQDMDHENMFWYRQDPGLGLRLIYFSYDVKMKEKGDIPEGYSVSREKKERFSLILESASTNQTSMYLCASSSPGQGMVYEQFFGPGTRLTVL.

The V and J genes are TRBV7-2 and TRBJ2-5, with 12 bases fitting TRBD2. The end of the DNA fits TRBJ2-1 better, so the J call may be wrong. Germline V gene lookup returns CDR1 SGHTA and CDR2 FQGNSA. The CDR3 spans 14 residues. CDR3 sequence reads: CASSAGLAGSQQFF. DNA for the CDR3: TGTGCCAGCAGCGCGGGACTAGCGGGCTCTCAGCAGTTCTTC.

The chain joins TRBV3-1 to TRBJ2-7; TRBD1 aligns across 7 bases. CDR3 length: 15 amino acids. Germline V gene lookup returns CDR1 LGHDT and CDR2 YNNKEL (reference sequence). V gave up 1 base and J gave up 3 bases; unmatched junction bases: 6. CDR3 residues: CASSQGGRGFYEQYF. As DNA, the CDR3 is TGTGCCAGCAGCCAAGGTGGCAGGGGGTTCTACGAGCAGTACTTC.

V gene TRBV6-6 combines with J gene TRBJ2-3, with 10 bases lining up with TRBD1. Germline trimming cut 6 bases from V and 5 bases from J; bases unmatched to any gene: 5. The germline gives CDR1 MNHNY, CDR2 SVGAGI (reference sequence). CDR3 length: 14 residues. The CDR3 nucleotides are TGTGCCAGCAGCGACAGGGGGCAAGGAGATACGCAGTATTTT. Translated: CASSDRGQGDTQYF.

This clonotype was seen a few times. This chain links TRBV9 with TRBJ1-1, with D tentatively TRBD1 (5 bases). Germline V lookup: CDR1 SGDLS, CDR2 YYNGEE. Trimming took 4 bases from V and 5 from J, leaving 18 bases between them. This CDR3 comprises 15 residues. CDR3 amino acids: CASSLEAGDLTEAFF. The DNA of the CDR3 is TGTGCCAGCAGCCTAGAGGCGGGGGACTTGACTGAAGCTTTCTTT.

In its sample, this clonotype was seen a few times. The CDR3 loop is CASSPLAKNIQYF. The CDR3 DNA sequence: TGTGCCAGCAGTCCGCTAGCCAAAAACATTCAGTACTTC. The rearrangement links TRBV27 to TRBJ2-4; D gene uncertain. Between the trimmed V and J ends, which lost 5 bases and 0 bases, there was a span of 5 bases. Per germline, CDR1 MNHEY and CDR2 SMNVEV (reference sequence). CDR3 length: 13 residues.

This sequence joins TRBV20-1 and TRBJ2-1; 8 bases fit TRBD2. CDR1 is DFQATT, CDR2 SNEGSKA, per germline (reference sequence). Trimming removed 0 bases from V and 2 bases from J; junction bases left unmatched: 3. The CDR3 loop spans 15 amino acids. CDR3 sequence: CSAREREAAYNEQFF. For the CDR3, the DNA is TGCAGTGCTAGAGAGCGGGAGGCCGCCTACAATGAGCAGTTCTTC.